This T cell receptor beta chain is drawn from a study of T-cell reconstitution after alpha-beta-depleted transplantation in children. The TCRbeta library was prepared with unique molecular identifiers. Via MiXCR, TCRdb re-called the PCR reads, giving one row per CDR3 protein. The profile shows 380,000 or so distinct CDR3 sequences, roughly 14% of them singletons. Trimming at V came to 0 bases and at J to 6 bases, leaving 3 bases not matched to a gene. Germline-derived CDR1 and CDR2 are LGHNA and YNFKEQ. The CDR3 sequence is 16 residues long. The TCR was taken from a human donor who donated a stem cell graft to a child with Fanconi anemia. The material was PBMCs, obtained from the stem cell graft. The gene calls are TRBV4-2 and TRBJ2-3; 13 bases match TRBD2. The chain's CDR3 is CASSQDGTSGADTQYF. As DNA, the CDR3 is TGTGCCAGCAGCCAAGATGGGACTAGCGGGGCTGATACGCAGTATTTT.